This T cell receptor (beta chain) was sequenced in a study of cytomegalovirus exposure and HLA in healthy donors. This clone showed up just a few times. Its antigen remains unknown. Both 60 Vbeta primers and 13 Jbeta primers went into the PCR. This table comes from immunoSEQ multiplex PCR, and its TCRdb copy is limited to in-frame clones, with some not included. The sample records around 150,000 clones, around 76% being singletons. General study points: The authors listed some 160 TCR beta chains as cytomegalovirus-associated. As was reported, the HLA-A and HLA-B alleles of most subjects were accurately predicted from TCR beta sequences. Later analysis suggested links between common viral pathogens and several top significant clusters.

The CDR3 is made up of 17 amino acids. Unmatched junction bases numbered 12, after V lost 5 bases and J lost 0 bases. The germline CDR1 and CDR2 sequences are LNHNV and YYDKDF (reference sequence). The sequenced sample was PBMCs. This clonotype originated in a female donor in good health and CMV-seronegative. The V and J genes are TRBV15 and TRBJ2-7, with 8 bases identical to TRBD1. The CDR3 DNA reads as TGTGCCACCAGCGCCAGTACGGGCAGGGGGCGCTCCTACGAGCAGTACTTC. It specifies CATSASTGRGRSYEQYF.